This T cell receptor beta chain derives from a study of blood T cell repertoires in COVID-19. Study in general: PBMCs, B-cell-depleted T cells, or T cells provided the cDNA or gDNA that made up the material.

V was cut by 7 bases and J by 8 bases, with 15 bases left in between. The germline V gene encodes CDR1 MNHEY and CDR2 SVGAGI. The CDR3 covers 13 residues. Assay: immunoSEQ multiplex PCR; the TCRdb copy retains only in-frame clones and omits some. The sample holds fewer than 350,000 clones; more than 75% are singletons and the top ten take roughly 8.5%. The material sequenced was peripheral blood. The TCR originated in a middle-aged man with active or convalescent COVID-19. The genes are TRBV6-5 and TRBJ2-4; a possible D gene is TRBD2 (6 bases). This CDR3 reads CASTVGSSHIQYF. CDR3 in DNA: TGTGCCAGCACTGTCGGGAGCAGTCACATTCAGTACTTC.